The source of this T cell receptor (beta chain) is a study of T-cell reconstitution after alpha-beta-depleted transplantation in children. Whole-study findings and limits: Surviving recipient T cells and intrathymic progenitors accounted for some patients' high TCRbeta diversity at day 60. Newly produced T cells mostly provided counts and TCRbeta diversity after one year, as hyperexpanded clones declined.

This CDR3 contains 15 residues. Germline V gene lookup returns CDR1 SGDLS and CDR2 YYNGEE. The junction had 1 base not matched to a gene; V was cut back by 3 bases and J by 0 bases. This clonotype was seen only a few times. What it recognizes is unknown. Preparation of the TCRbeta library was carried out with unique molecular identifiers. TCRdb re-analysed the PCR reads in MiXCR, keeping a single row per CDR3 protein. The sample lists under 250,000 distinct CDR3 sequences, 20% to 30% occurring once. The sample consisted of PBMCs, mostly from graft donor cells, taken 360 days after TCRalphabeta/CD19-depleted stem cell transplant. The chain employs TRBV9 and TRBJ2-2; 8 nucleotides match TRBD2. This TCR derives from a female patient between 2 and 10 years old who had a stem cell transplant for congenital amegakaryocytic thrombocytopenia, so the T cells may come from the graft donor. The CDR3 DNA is TGTGCCAGCAGCGCCGGGAGGGCGAACACCGGGGAGCTGTTTTTT. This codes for CASSAGRANTGELFF.